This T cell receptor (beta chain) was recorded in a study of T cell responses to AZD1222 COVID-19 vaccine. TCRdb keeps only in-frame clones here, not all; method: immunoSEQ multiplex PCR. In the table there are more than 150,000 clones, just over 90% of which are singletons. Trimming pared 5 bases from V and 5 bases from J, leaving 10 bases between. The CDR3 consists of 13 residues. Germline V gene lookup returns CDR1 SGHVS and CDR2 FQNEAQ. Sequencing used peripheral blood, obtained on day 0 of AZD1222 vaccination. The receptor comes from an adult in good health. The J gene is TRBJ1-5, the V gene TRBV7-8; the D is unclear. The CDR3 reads CASSPSFDQPQHF. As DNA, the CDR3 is TGTGCCAGCAGCCCATCGTTTGATCAGCCCCAGCATTTT. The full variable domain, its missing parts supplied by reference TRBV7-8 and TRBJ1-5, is GAGVSQSPRYKVAKRGQDVALRCDPISGHVSLFWYQQALGQGPEFLTYFQNEAQLDKSGLPSDRFFAERPEGSVSTLKIQRTQQEDSAVYLCASSPSFDQPQHFGDGTRLSIL.